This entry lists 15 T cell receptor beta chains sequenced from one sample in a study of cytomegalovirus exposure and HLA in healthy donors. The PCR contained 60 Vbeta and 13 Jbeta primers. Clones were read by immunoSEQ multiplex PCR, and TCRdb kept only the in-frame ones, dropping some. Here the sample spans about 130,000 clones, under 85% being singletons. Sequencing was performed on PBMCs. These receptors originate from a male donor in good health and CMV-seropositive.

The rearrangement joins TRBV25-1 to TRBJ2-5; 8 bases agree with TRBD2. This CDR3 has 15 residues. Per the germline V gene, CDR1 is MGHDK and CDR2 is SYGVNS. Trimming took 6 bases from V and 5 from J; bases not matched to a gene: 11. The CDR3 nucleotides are TGTGCCAGCAGCGCCGGGACTAGGGGGACCGAGACCCAGTACTTC. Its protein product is CASSAGTRGTETQYF.

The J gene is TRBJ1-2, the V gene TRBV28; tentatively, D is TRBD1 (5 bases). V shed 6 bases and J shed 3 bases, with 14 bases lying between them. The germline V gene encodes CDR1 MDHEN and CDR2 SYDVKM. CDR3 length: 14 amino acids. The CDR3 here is CASSILQADYGYTF. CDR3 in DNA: TGTGCCAGCAGCATCCTACAGGCTGACTATGGCTACACCTTC.

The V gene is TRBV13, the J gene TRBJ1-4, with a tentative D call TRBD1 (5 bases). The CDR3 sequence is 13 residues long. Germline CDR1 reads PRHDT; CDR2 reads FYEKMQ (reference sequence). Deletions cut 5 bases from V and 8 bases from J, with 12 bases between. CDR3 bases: TGTGCCAGCAGCCGGGTTGGGGGGGAAAAACTGTTTTTT. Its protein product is CASSRVGGEKLFF.

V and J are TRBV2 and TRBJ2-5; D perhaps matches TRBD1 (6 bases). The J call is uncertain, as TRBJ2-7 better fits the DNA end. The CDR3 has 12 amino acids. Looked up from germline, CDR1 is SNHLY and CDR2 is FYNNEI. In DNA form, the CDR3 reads TGTGCCAGCCGTTACAGGGATGGCGAGCAGTACTTC. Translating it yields CASRYRDGEQYF.

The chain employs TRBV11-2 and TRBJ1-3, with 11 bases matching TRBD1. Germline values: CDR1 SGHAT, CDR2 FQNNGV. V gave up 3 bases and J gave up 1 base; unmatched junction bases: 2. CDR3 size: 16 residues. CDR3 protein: CASSFWDRGSGNTIYF. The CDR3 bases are TGTGCCAGCAGCTTCTGGGACAGGGGGTCTGGAAACACCATATATTTT.

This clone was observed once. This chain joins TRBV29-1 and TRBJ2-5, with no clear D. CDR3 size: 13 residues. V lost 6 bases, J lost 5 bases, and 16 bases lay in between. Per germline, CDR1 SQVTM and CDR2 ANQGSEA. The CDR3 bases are TGCAGCGTCCAGAAATTCTCCGGGGAGACCCAGTACTTC. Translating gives CSVQKFSGETQYF.

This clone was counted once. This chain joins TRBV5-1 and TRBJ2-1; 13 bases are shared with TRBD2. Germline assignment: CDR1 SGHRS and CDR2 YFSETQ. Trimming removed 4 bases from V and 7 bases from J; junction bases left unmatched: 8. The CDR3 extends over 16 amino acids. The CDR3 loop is CASSVSPLAGGNEQFF. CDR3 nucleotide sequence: TGCGCCAGCAGCGTAAGCCCACTAGCGGGAGGGAATGAGCAGTTCTTC.

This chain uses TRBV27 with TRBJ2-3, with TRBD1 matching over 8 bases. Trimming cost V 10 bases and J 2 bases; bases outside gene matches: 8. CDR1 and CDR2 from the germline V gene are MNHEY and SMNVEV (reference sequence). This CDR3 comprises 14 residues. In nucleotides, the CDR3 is TGTGCCACCTCGGACAGGGACATCACAGATACGCAGTATTTT. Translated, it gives CATSDRDITDTQYF.

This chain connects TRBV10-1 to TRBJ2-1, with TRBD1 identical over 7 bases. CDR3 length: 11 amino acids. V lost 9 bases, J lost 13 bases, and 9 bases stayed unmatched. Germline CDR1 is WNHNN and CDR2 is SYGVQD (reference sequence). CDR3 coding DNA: TGCGCCAGGATTACAGGGGTGTACCAGTTCTTC. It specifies CARITGVYQFF.

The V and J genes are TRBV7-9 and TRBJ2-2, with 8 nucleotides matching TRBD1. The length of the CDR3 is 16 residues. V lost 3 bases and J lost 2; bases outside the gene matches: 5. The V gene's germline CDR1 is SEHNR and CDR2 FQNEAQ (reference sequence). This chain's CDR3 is CASSFTPGGNTGELFF. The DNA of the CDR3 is TGTGCCAGCAGCTTCACCCCAGGGGGCAACACCGGGGAGCTGTTTTTT.

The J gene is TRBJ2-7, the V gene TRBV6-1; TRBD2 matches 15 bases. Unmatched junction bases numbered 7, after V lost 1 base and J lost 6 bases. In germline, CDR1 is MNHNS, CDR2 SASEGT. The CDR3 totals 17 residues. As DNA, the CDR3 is TGTGCCAGCAGTGAAGTACCGGGACTAGCGGGAGGAATCGAGCAGTACTTC. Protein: CASSEVPGLAGGIEQYF.

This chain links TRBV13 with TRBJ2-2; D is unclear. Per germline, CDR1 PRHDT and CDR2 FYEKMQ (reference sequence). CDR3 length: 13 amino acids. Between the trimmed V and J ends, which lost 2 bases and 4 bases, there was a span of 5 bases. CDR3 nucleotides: TGTGCCAGCAGCTTAAAAGCCACCGGGGAGCTGTTTTTT. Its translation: CASSLKATGELFF. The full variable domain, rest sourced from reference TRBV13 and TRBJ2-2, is AAGVIQSPRHLIKEKRETATLKCYPIPRHDTVYWYQQGPGQDPQFLISFYEKMQSDKGSIPDRFSAQQFSDYHSELNMSSLELGDSALYFCASSLKATGELFFGEGSRLTVL.

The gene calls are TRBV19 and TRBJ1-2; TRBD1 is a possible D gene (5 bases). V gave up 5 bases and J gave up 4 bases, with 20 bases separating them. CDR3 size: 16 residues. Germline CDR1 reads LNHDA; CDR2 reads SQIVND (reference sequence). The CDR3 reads CASSPGVLQVVYGYTF. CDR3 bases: TGTGCCAGTAGTCCGGGGGTCTTGCAGGTCGTCTATGGCTACACCTTC.

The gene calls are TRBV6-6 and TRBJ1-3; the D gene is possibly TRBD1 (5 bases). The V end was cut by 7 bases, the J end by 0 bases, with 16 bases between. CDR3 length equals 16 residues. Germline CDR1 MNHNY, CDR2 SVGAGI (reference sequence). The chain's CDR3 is CASTTGAQFSGNTIYF. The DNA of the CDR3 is TGTGCCAGCACCACAGGCGCCCAGTTCTCTGGAAACACCATATATTTT.

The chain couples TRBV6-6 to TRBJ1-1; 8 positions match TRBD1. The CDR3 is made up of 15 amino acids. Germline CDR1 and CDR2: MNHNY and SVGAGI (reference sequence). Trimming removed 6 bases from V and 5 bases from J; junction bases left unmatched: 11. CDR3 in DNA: TGTGCCAGCAGAACACCACAGGGGGTACTGACTGAAGCTTTCTTT. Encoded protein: CASRTPQGVLTEAFF.